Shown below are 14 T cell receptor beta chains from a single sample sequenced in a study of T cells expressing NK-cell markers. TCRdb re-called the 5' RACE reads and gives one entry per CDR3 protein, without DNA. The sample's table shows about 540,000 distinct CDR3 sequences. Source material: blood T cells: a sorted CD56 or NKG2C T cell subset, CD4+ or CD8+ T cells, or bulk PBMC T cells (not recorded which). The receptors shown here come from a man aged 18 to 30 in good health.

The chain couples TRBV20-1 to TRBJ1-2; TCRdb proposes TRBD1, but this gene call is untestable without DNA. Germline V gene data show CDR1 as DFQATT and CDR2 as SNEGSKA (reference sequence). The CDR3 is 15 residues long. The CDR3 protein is CSTTGGESANYGYTF.

The CDR3 spells CASSRGTVEGNTIYF. This sequence joins TRBV11-3 and TRBJ1-3; TCRdb lists TRBD1, though no DNA is available to test this call. The CDR3 runs 15 residues. Germline CDR1 is SGHNT and CDR2 is YENEEA.

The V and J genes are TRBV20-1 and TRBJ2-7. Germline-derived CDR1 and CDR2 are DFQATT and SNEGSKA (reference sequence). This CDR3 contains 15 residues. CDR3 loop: CSARDLDIFSYEQYF.

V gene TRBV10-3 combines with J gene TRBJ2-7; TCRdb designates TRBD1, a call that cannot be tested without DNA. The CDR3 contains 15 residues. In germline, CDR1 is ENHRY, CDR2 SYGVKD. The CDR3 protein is CAIREEGQAAYEQYF.

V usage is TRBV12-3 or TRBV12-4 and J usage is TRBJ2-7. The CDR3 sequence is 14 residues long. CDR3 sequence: CASSFRAFAYEQYF.

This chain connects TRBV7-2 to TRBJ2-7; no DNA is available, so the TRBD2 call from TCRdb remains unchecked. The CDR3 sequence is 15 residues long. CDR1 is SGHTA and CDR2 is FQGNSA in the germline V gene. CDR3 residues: CASSLDSSRSYEQYF.

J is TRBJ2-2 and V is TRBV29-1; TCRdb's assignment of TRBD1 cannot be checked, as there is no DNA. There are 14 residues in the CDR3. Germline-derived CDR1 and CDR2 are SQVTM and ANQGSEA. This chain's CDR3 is CSVERDRITGELFF.

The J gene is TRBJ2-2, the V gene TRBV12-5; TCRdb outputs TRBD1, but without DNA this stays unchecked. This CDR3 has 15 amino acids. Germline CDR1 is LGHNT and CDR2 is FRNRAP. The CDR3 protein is CASGLPSGATGELFF.

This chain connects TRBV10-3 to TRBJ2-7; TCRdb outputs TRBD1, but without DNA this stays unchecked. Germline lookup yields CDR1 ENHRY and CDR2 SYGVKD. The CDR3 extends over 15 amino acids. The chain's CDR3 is CAISEGQGYSSEQYF.

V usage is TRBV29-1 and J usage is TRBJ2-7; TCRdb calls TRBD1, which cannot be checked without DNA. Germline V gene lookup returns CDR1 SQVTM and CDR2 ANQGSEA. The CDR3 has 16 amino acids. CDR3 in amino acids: CSVSPRSGTDSYEQYF.

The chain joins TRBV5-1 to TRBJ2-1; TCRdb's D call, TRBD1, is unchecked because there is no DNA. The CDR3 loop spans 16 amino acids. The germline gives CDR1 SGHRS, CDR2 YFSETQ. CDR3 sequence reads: CASTPGPGGSYNEQFF.

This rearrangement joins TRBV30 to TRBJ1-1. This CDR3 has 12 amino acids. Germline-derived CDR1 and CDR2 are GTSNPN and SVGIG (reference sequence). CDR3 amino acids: CAWSVQGHIAFF.

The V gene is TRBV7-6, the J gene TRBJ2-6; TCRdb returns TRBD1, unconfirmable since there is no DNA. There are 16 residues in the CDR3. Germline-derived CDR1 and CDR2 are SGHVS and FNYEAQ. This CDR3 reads CASSPLWVSGANVLTF.

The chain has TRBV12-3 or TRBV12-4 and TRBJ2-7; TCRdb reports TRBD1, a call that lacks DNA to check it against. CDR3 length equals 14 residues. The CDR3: CASGLDRMNYEQYF.